Presented here are 28 T cell receptor beta chains from one specimen sequenced in a study of Graves' ophthalmopathy and Graves' hyperthyroidism. RNA transcripts served as template for amplifying TCR beta CDR3 sequences. Amplification began with first-round RT-PCR using HTBI primers, then second-round multiplex PCR was performed. TCRdb processed the multiplex PCR reads anew with MiXCR; each CDR3 protein has one entry. The sample holds approximately 1.2 million distinct CDR3 sequences, about 36% seen once. The material sequenced was peripheral blood or thyroid tissue (not recorded which). The receptors here all came from an adult man with Graves' hyperthyroidism.

The genes are TRBV4-3 and TRBJ2-7, with TRBD2 matching 7 bases. The CDR3 sequence is 16 residues long. V lost 0 bases to trimming and J lost 2 bases; unmatched junction nucleotides: 7. Germline loops: CDR1 LGHNA, CDR2 YSLEER. As DNA, the CDR3 is TGCGCCAGCAGCCAAGATGCGGCGGGGACTACCTACGAGCAGTACTTC. Translated, it gives CASSQDAAGTTYEQYF.

This clonotype was detected ten times or more. The gene calls are TRBV7-8 and TRBJ2-2; no clear D gene. The CDR3 contains 15 residues. Germline CDR1 SGHVS, CDR2 FQNEAQ. Deletions cut 5 bases from V and 4 bases from J, with 14 bases between. CDR3 in DNA: TGTGCCAGCAGCCTCCCGTTTGAGACCACCGGGGAGCTGTTTTTT. It is translated as CASSLPFETTGELFF.

The V and J genes are TRBV20-1 and TRBJ2-2; either TRBD1 or TRBD2 may supply D (5 bases each). V was clipped by 1 base and J by 0 bases, with 9 bases between them. Looked up from germline, CDR1 is DFQATT and CDR2 is SNEGSKA (reference sequence). The CDR3 runs 15 residues. The CDR3 coding sequence is TGCAGTGCTAGAGGGGACGGGGCGAACACCGGGGAGCTGTTTTTT. Encoded protein: CSARGDGANTGELFF.

The chain has TRBV5-6 and TRBJ2-7, with unresolved D. CDR1 SGHDT and CDR2 YYEEEE come from the germline V gene. This CDR3 region has 14 residues. V lost 4 bases and J 4 bases, leaving 15 bases between the germline ends. The CDR3 nucleotides are TGTGCCAGCAGCATTCTTCAGGTTACTTACGAGCAGTACTTC. Translated: CASSILQVTYEQYF.

The chain couples TRBV20-1 to TRBJ2-7, with a tentative D call TRBD2 (6 bases). With 2 bases removed from V and 2 bases from J, the gap between germline ends came to 16 bases. The CDR3 consists of 15 residues. Germline CDR1 is DFQATT and CDR2 is SNEGSKA (reference sequence). Here the CDR3 reads CSARPQAGPTYEQYF. The CDR3 DNA is TGCAGTGCTAGACCGCAGGCGGGGCCGACCTACGAGCAGTACTTC.

For this clonotype: A much more abundant neighbour one base away suggests this may be a read error. The rearrangement joins TRBV10-3 to TRBJ2-7; tentative D call: TRBD1 (6 bases). The CDR3 is 15 residues long. Per the germline V gene, CDR1 is ENHRY and CDR2 is SYGVKD. The ends were cut back, 6 bases at V and 2 bases at J, with 17 bases in the middle. The CDR3 sequence: CAIRIPGHGAYEQYF. Written as DNA, the CDR3 is TGTGCCATCAGGATACCGGGACATGGGGCCTACGAGCAGTACTTC.

The rearrangement joins TRBV7-8 to TRBJ1-5, with 7 bases lining up with TRBD1. J was trimmed by 14 bases and V by 9 bases; bases with no gene match: 19. Germline CDR1 is SGHVS and CDR2 is FQNEAQ. This CDR3 spans 14 amino acids. The CDR3 is CASSLASGTAYEHF. In nucleotides, the CDR3 is TGTGCCAGTAGCCTGGCCTCGGGGACAGCCTACGAGCATTTT.

The sample holds many counts of this clonotype. V usage is TRBV4-1 and J usage is TRBJ1-1; D gene ambiguous. The V end was cut by 0 bases, the J end by 10 bases, with 9 bases between. CDR1 is MGHRA, CDR2 YSYEKL, per germline. The CDR3 loop spans 12 amino acids. CDR3 coding DNA: TGCGCCAGCAGCCAAGATGGACGTGGAGCTTTCTTT. It is translated as CASSQDGRGAFF.

There are many counts of this clonotype. The chain is built from TRBV25-1 and TRBJ2-7; possibly TRBD2 for D (6 bases). Trimming pared 5 bases from V and 5 bases from J, leaving 10 bases between. This CDR3 spans 12 amino acids. Germline V gene lookup returns CDR1 MGHDK and CDR2 SYGVNS. This CDR3 reads CASSFAGNEQYF. The CDR3 DNA follows: TGTGCCAGCAGTTTTGCGGGGAACGAGCAGTACTTC.

This clonotype was recorded many times. The chain is built from TRBV9 and TRBJ2-5; unclear D gene. Looked up from germline, CDR1 is SGDLS and CDR2 is YYNGEE. Trimming took off 0 bases at V and 3 bases at J, with 6 bases between the two ends. This CDR3 spans 13 amino acids. The DNA of the CDR3 is TGTGCCAGCAGCGTAGGGATTGAAGAGACCCAGTACTTC. Protein sequence: CASSVGIEETQYF.

This clonotype has at least ten counts. The chain carries TRBV2 and TRBJ2-7; the match to TRBD2 covers 11 bases. The CDR3 spans 12 residues. The V gene's germline CDR1 is SNHLY and CDR2 FYNNEI. Written as DNA, the CDR3 is TGTTCGGGACTAGCGGAATCCTACGAGCAGTACTTC. It specifies CSGLAESYEQYF.

The chain joins TRBV20-1 to TRBJ2-5; 7 nucleotides line up with TRBD2. The junction had 10 bases not matched to a gene; V was cut back by 6 bases and J by 0 bases. The CDR3 spans 15 residues. Germline V CDR1 and CDR2: DFQATT, SNEGSKA (reference sequence). CDR3 DNA sequence: TGCAGTGCGCCCTCGGGGGGTTCGTACCAAGAGACCCAGTACTTC. This encodes CSAPSGGSYQETQYF.

Details on this clonotype: One base away lies a much larger clone, so this may be a sequencing read error. V gene TRBV12-3 or TRBV12-4 combines with J gene TRBJ1-5; D is unclear. Trimming cost V 6 bases and J 2 bases, with 11 bases left between them. The CDR3 loop spans 14 amino acids. The DNA of the CDR3 is TGTGCCAGCAGCGGAGTAGGGCGCAATCAGCCCCAGCATTTT. Its protein product is CASSGVGRNQPQHF.

The genes are TRBV29-1 and TRBJ2-2, with TRBD2 as a possible D gene (6 bases). This CDR3 is 16 amino acids long. Germline V gene sequence: CDR1 SQVTM, CDR2 ANQGSEA. With 4 bases removed from V and 2 bases from J, the gap between germline ends came to 17 bases. The CDR3 protein is CSVAGWGVGNTGELFF. The CDR3 nucleotides are TGCAGCGTTGCAGGGTGGGGGGTTGGAAACACCGGGGAGCTGTTTTTT.

This clonotype was observed at least ten times. The rearrangement links TRBV19 to TRBJ2-7; 7 nucleotides align to TRBD1. The V and J ends lost 10 bases and 3 bases, in that order; junction bases with no gene match: 6. Germline CDR1 and CDR2: LNHDA and SQIVND (reference sequence). There are 12 residues in the CDR3. CDR3 nucleotide sequence: TGTGCCACCGCTGACAGGGTCTACGAGCAGTACTTC. This encodes CATADRVYEQYF.

This clonotype was seen repeatedly, ten times or more. CDR3 in amino acids: CSVAGVRFYEQYF. The CDR3 bases are TGCAGCGTTGCAGGGGTAAGGTTCTACGAGCAGTACTTC. The chain links TRBV29-1 to TRBJ2-7; D is perhaps TRBD1 (6 bases). The germline gives CDR1 SQVTM, CDR2 ANQGSEA. The CDR3 loop spans 13 amino acids. The V end lost 4 bases, the J end lost 3 bases, and 13 bases lay between the germline ends.

This chain connects TRBV5-1 to TRBJ2-7, with D tentatively TRBD1 or TRBD2 (5 bases each). Trimming removed 3 bases at V and 12 bases at J, with 19 bases between. Germline V lookup: CDR1 SGHRS, CDR2 YFSETQ. The CDR3 runs to 13 residues. The CDR3 region is CASSSNSRDGAYF. The DNA for the CDR3 is TGCGCCAGCAGCTCCAACTCCCGGGACGGAGCGTACTTC.

In its sample, this clonotype was seen a few times. The rearrangement links TRBV7-9 to TRBJ1-5; D call uncertain. Germline assignment: CDR1 SEHNR and CDR2 FQNEAQ (reference sequence). The V and J ends lost 4 bases and 11 bases respectively, with 15 bases between them. This CDR3 is 13 amino acids long. CDR3 nucleotide sequence: TGTGCCAGCAGCTCTGTCGCGCGGGAGACCCAGCATTTT. Its translation: CASSSVARETQHF.

On this clonotype itself: At one end, the junction sequence differs from germline, possibly due to a read error. V gene TRBV7-9 combines with J gene TRBJ1-6, with D tentatively TRBD1 (5 bases). This CDR3 has 15 residues. CDR1 SEHNR and CDR2 FQNEAQ come from the germline V gene (reference sequence). Here the CDR3 reads CTSSLLGANNSPLHF. For the CDR3, the DNA is TGTACCAGCAGCTTACTAGGGGCTAATAATTCACCCCTCCACTTT.

This clonotype appeared a few times. The chain has TRBV5-1 and TRBJ2-7, with a tentative D call TRBD1 (5 bases). The V end lost 3 bases, the J end lost 7 bases, and 20 bases lay between the germline ends. This CDR3 contains 15 residues. CDR1 and CDR2 (germline): SGHRS, YFSETQ. For the CDR3, the DNA is TGCGCCAGCAGCTCACAAACGGCAGGGCCAGAAGAGCAGTACTTC. Protein product: CASSSQTAGPEEQYF.

This clonotype was seen many times. The chain combines TRBV7-2 with TRBJ1-2; D unclear. The CDR3 has 14 residues. From germline, CDR1 is SGHTA and CDR2 FQGNSA. The V gene lost 2 bases and the J gene lost 6 bases, with 13 bases spanning the gap. In DNA, the CDR3 is TGTGCCAGCAGCTTAATTGGGATGGAGAATGGCTACACCTTC. Its translation is CASSLIGMENGYTF.

This clonotype turned up a few times. The V call is TRBV10-3, the J call TRBJ1-2; D is undetermined. The CDR3 is 14 residues long. V was clipped by 2 bases and J by 8 bases, with 15 bases between them. The germline CDR1 and CDR2 sequences are ENHRY and SYGVKD. This chain's CDR3 is CAISEAARARGYTF. The DNA of the CDR3 is TGTGCCATCAGTGAGGCGGCACGGGCCCGAGGCTACACCTTC.

This clonotype has only one observation. The rearrangement joins TRBV15 to TRBJ1-6; no reliable D call. The CDR3 has 14 amino acids. Germline CDR1 is LNHNV and CDR2 is YYDKDF (reference sequence). Trimming cost V 0 bases and J 9 bases, with 9 bases left between them. CDR3 protein: CATSRDEGSSPLHF. The CDR3 bases are TGTGCCACCAGCAGAGATGAGGGCTCTTCACCCCTCCACTTT. The whole variable domain, filled in from reference TRBV15 and TRBJ1-6, reads DAMVIQNPRYQVTQFGKPVTLSCSQTLNHNVMYWYQQKSSQAPKLLFHYYDKDFNNEADTPDNFQSRRPNTSFCFLDIRSPGLGDTAMYLCATSRDEGSSPLHFGNGTRLTVT.

This clonotype was seen ten or more times. V usage is TRBV25-1 and J usage is TRBJ1-6, with TRBD1 matching over 7 bases. J was trimmed by 10 bases and V by 4 bases; bases with no gene match: 13. The CDR3 has 16 amino acids. Germline CDR1 and CDR2: MGHDK and SYGVNS. The CDR3 loop is CASSAAGRGRESPLHF. CDR3 DNA: TGTGCCAGCAGTGCCGCGGGGAGGGGGCGGGAATCACCCCTCCACTTT.

In nucleotides, the CDR3 is TGTGCCACCAGTGACCAAGCTCGACAGGGGAACACCGGGGAGCTGTTTTTT. It codes for CATSDQARQGNTGELFF. V usage is TRBV24-1 and J usage is TRBJ2-2; TRBD1 agrees at 7 bases. Germline V gene sequence: CDR1 KGHDR, CDR2 SFDVKD. CDR3 length: 17 residues. Germline trimming cut 4 bases from V and 1 base from J; bases unmatched to any gene: 8.

This clonotype has only a few counts. The rearrangement uses TRBV6-5 and TRBJ1-4; unclear D gene. V gave up 6 bases and J gave up 8 bases, with 22 bases separating them. Per germline, CDR1 MNHEY and CDR2 SVGAGI. This CDR3 has 16 residues. The CDR3 reads CASSWDEGMTGEKLFF. The CDR3 region has the DNA TGTGCCAGCAGCTGGGATGAAGGGATGACGGGAGAAAAACTGTTTTTT.

This clonotype was seen ten or more times. The CDR3 DNA sequence: TGTGCCAGCAGCTTAATAGCGGGGATGGGCGAGCAGTACTTC. Its protein product is CASSLIAGMGEQYF. The rearrangement joins TRBV11-2 to TRBJ2-7; TRBD2 matches 8 bases. The CDR3 loop spans 14 amino acids. V shed 2 bases and J 6 bases; nucleotides not matched to a gene: 6. Germline loops: CDR1 SGHAT, CDR2 FQNNGV.

This clonotype was seen ten or more times. The chain joins TRBV24-1 to TRBJ1-6, with 11 bases aligning to TRBD1. Germline V gives CDR1 KGHDR, CDR2 SFDVKD. V lost 5 bases and J lost 7; bases outside the gene matches: 12. The CDR3 length is 18 residues. CDR3 nucleotide sequence: TGTGCCACCAGTGCGGGACAGGGGGTTGATGATTGGAATTCACCCCTCCACTTT. It codes for CATSAGQGVDDWNSPLHF.